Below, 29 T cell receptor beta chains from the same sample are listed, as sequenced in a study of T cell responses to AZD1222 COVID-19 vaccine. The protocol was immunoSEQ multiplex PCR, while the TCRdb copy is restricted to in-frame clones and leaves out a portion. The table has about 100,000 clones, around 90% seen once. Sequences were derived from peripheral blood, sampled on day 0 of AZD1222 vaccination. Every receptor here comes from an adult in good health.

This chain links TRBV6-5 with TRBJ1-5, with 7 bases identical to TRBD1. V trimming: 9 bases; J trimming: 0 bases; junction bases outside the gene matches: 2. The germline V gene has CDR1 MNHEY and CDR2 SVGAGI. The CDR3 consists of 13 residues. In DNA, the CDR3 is TGTGCCAGTGGACAGGTTAGCAATCAGCCCCAGCATTTT. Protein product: CASGQVSNQPQHF.

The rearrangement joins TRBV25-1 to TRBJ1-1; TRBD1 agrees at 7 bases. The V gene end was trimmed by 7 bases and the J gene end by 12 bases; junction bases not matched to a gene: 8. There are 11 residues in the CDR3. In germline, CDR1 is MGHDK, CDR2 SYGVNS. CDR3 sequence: CASTQGRGTFF. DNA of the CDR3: TGTGCCAGCACCCAAGGCAGGGGGACTTTCTTT.

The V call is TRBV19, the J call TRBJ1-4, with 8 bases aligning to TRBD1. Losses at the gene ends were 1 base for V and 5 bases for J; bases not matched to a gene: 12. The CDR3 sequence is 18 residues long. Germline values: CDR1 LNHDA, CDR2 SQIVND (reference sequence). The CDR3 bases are TGTGCCAGTAGTATAGGGCTAGGGACAGGACCAATGAATGAAAAACTGTTTTTT. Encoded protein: CASSIGLGTGPMNEKLFF.

This chain's CDR3 is CSLFPGGNEQFF. The CDR3 DNA sequence: TGCAGCCTTTTCCCGGGGGGCAATGAGCAGTTCTTC. The rearrangement uses TRBV29-1 and TRBJ2-1, with TRBD2 matching over 7 bases. The germline V gene encodes CDR1 SQVTM and CDR2 ANQGSEA. V dropped 8 bases and J dropped 6; count of bases not matched to a gene: 7. This CDR3 contains 12 residues.

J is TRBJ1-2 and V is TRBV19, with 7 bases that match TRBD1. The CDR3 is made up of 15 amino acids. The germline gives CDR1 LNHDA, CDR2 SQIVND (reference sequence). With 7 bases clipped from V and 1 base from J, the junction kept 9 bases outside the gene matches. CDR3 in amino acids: CASNPDRVNNYGYTF. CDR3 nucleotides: TGTGCCAGTAACCCCGACAGGGTGAATAACTATGGCTACACCTTC.

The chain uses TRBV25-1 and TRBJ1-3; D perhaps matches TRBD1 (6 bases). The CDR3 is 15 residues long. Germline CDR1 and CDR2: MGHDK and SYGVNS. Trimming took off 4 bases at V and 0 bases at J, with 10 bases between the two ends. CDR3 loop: CASSVAGDSGNTIYF. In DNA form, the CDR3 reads TGTGCCAGCAGTGTAGCAGGGGACTCTGGAAACACCATATATTTT. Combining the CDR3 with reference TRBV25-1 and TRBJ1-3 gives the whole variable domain EADIYQTPRYLVIGTGKKITLECSQTMGHDKMYWYQQDPGMELHLIHYSYGVNSTEKGDLSSESTVSRIRTEHFPLTLESARPSHTSQYLCASSVAGDSGNTIYFGEGSWLTVV.

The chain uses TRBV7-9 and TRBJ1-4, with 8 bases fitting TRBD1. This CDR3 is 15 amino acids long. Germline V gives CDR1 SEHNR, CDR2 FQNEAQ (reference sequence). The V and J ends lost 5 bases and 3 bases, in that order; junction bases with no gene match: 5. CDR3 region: CASSRQGAANEKLFF. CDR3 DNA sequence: TGTGCCAGCAGCCGTCAGGGGGCTGCTAATGAAAAACTGTTTTTT.

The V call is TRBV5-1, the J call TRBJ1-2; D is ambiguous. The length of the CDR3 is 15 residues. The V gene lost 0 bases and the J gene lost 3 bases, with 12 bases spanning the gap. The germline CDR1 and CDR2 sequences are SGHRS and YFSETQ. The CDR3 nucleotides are TGCGCCAGCAGCTTGGATCCGGCGAGGGACTATGGCTACACCTTC. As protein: CASSLDPARDYGYTF. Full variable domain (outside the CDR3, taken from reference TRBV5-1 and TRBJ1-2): KAGVTQTPRYLIKTRGQQVTLSCSPISGHRSVSWYQQTPGQGLQFLFEYFSETQRNKGNFPGRFSGRQFSNSRSEMNVSTLELGDSALYLCASSLDPARDYGYTFGSGTRLTVV.

CDR3 residues: CASSLTGQSYEQYF. CDR3 sequence (DNA): TGTGCCAGCAGTTTAACAGGACAATCCTACGAGCAGTACTTC. The chain joins TRBV27 to TRBJ2-7, with D possibly being TRBD1 (5 bases). CDR3 length: 14 amino acids. Between the trimmed V and J ends, which lost 2 bases and 1 base, there was a span of 9 bases. CDR1 MNHEY and CDR2 SMNVEV come from the germline V gene (reference sequence).

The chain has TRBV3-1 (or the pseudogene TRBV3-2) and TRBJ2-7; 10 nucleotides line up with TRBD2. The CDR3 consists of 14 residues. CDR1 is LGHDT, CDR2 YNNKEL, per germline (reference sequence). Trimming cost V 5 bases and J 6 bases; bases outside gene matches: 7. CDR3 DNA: TGTGCCAGCAGCGGGGCTAGCGGGGGCATCGAGCAGTACTTC. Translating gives CASSGASGGIEQYF.

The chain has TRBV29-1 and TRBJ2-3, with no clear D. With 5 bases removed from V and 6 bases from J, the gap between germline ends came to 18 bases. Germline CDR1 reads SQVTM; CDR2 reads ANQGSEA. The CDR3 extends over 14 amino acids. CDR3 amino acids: CSVRVSQRPDTQYF. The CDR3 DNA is TGCAGCGTTCGAGTCAGTCAAAGGCCGGATACGCAGTATTTT.

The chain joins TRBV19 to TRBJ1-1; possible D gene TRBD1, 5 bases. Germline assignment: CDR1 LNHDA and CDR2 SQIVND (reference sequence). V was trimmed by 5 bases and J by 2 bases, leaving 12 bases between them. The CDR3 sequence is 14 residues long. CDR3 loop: CASSPSGTNTEAFF. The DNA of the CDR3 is TGTGCCAGTAGTCCGTCCGGGACTAACACTGAAGCTTTCTTT.

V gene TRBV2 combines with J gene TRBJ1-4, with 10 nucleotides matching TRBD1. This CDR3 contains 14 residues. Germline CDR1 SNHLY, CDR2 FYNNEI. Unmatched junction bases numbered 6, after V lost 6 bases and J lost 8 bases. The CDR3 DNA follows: TGTGCCAGCAGACCCGGGACAGGGGAGGAAAAACTGTTTTTT. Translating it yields CASRPGTGEEKLFF.

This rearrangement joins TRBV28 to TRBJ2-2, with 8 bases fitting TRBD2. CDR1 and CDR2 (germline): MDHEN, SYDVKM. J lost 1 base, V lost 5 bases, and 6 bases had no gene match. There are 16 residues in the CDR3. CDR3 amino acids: CASSHGLAQNTGELFF. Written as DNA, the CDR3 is TGTGCCAGCAGTCATGGACTAGCTCAGAACACCGGGGAGCTGTTTTTT.

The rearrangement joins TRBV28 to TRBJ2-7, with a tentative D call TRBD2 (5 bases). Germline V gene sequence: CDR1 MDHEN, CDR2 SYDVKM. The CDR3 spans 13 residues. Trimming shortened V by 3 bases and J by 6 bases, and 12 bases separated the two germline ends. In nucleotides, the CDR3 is TGTGCCAGCAGTTTTTCGGGGTTGCCCGAGCAGTACTTC. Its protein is CASSFSGLPEQYF.

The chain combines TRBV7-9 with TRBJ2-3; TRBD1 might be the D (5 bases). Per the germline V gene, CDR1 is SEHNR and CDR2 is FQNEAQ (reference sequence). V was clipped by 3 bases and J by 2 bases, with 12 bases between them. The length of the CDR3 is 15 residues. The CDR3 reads CASSLVDSATDTQYF. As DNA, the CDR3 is TGTGCCAGCAGCTTGGTCGACAGCGCCACAGATACGCAGTATTTT.

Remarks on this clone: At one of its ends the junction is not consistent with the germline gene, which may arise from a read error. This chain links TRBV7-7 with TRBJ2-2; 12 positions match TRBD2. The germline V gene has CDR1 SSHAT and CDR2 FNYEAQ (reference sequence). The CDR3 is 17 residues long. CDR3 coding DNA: TGTGCTAGCAACCCGGGGGGACTAGCGGGTTCCACCGGGGAGCTGTTTTTT. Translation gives CASNPGGLAGSTGELFF.

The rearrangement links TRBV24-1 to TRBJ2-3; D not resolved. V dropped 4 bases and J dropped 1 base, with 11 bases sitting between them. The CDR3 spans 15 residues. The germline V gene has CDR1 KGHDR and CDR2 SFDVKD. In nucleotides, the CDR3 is TGTGCCACCAGTGACCCCAACAGAGGCACAGATACGCAGTATTTT. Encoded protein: CATSDPNRGTDTQYF.

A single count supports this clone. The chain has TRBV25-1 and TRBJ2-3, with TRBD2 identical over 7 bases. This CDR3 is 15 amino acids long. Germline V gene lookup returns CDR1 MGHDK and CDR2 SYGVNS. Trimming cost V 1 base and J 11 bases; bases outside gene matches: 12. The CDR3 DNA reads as TGTGCCAGCAGTGAATGGGAGGGAGGGCCCAACGAGCAGTATTTT. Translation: CASSEWEGGPNEQYF. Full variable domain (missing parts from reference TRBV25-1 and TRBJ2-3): EADIYQTPRYLVIGTGKKITLECSQTMGHDKMYWYQQDPGMELHLIHYSYGVNSTEKGDLSSESTVSRIRTEHFPLTLESARPSHTSQYLCASSEWEGGPNEQYFGPGTRLTVL.

The CDR3 nucleotides are TGTGCCAGCAGCTTAGTCGGGATTTCTGGAAACACCATATATTTT. It yields the protein CASSLVGISGNTIYF. This chain joins TRBV11-2 and TRBJ1-3; D gene uncertain. CDR1 and CDR2 from the germline V gene are SGHAT and FQNNGV. The V end lost 1 base, the J end lost 1 base, and 8 bases lay between the germline ends. The CDR3 is 15 amino acids.

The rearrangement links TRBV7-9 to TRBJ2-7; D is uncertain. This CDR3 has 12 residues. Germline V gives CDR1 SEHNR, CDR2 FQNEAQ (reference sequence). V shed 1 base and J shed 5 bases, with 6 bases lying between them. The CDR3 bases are TGTGCCAGCAGCTTAGAGTTTGACGAGCAGTACTTC. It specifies CASSLEFDEQYF. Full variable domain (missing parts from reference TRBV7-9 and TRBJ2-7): DTGVSQNPRHKITKRGQNVTFRCDPISEHNRLYWYRQTLGQGPEFLTYFQNEAQLEKSRLLSDRFSAERPKGSFSTLEIQRTEQGDSAMYLCASSLEFDEQYFGPGTRLTVT.

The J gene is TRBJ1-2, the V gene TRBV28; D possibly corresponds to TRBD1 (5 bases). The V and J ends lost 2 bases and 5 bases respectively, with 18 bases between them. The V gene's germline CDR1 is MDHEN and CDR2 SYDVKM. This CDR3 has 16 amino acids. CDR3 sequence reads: CASSLGGGILGYGYTF. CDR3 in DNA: TGTGCCAGCAGTTTAGGCGGGGGAATATTAGGGTATGGCTACACCTTC.

The DNA for the CDR3 is TGCGCCAGCAGCCCCGGCAGGAACACCATATATTTT. Translation gives CASSPGRNTIYF. The chain recombines TRBV5-1 with TRBJ1-3; D is uncertain. Germline CDR1 reads SGHRS; CDR2 reads YFSETQ. V was pared by 4 bases and J by 7 bases, with 9 bases between. The CDR3 length is 12 residues.

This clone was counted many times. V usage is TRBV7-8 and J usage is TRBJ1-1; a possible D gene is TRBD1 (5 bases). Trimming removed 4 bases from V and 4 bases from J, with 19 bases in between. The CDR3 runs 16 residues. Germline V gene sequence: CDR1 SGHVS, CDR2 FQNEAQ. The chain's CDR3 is CASSSPSGGKGTEAFF. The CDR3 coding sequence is TGTGCCAGCAGCTCCCCCTCGGGGGGGAAGGGCACTGAAGCTTTCTTT.

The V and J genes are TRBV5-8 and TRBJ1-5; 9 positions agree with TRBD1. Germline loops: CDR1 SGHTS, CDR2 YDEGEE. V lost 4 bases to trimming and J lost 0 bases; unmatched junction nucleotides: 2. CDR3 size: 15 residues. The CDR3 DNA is TGTGCCAGCAGCGGGACAGGGTATAGCAATCAGCCCCAGCATTTT. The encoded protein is CASSGTGYSNQPQHF.

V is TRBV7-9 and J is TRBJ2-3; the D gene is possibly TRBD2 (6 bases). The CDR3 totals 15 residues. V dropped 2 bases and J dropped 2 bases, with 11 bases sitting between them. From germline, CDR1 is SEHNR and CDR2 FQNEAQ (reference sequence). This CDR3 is CASSLRDSNTDTQYF. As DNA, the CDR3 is TGTGCCAGCAGCTTACGGGACTCAAACACAGATACGCAGTATTTT.

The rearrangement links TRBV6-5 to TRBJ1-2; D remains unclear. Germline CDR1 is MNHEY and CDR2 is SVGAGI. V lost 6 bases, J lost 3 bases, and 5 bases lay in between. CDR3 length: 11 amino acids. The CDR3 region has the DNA TGTGCCAGCAGGACACACTATGGCTACACCTTC. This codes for CASRTHYGYTF.

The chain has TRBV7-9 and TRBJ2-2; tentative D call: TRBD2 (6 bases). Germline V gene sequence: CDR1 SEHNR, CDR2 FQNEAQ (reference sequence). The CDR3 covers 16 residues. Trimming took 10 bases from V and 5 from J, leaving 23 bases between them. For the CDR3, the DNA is TGTGCCATCGGAGGGACGGAGGGGTTTAGAACCGGGGAGCTGTTTTTT. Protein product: CAIGGTEGFRTGELFF.

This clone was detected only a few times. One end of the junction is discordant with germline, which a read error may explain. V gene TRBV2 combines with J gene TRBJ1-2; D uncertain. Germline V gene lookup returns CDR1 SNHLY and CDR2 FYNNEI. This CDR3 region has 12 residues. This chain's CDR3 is CASGEEYYGYTF. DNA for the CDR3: TGTGCCAGCGGTGAAGAATACTATGGCTACACCTTC.